Each of the 16 T cell receptor beta chains below was sequenced from the same sample in a study of cytomegalovirus exposure and HLA in healthy donors. Primers: 60 Vbeta forward and 13 Jbeta reverse. The data were produced by immunoSEQ multiplex PCR, yet TCRdb's version contains in-frame clones alone and is incomplete. The table lists roughly 120,000 clones, over 70% of them singletons. Sequenced input: PBMCs. The origin of the receptors is a woman aged 40-49 years in good health and CMV-seropositive.

Regarding this clone: Its ends do not fully match the called genes, so a read error is possible. In DNA, the CDR3 is TGTGCTAGCAGCTTAGGAGCAGGGGTCGAGCAGTACTTC. Its protein product is CASSLGAGVEQYF. The chain joins TRBV7-7 to TRBJ2-7; possibly TRBD1 for D (6 bases). This CDR3 has 13 residues. Germline V gives CDR1 SSHAT, CDR2 FNYEAQ (reference sequence).

This clone was picked up one time. This sequence joins TRBV7-2 and TRBJ2-5; 7 positions match TRBD1. This CDR3 has 14 amino acids. J gave up 1 base and V 3 bases, and 2 bases lay outside the gene matches. The germline CDR1 and CDR2 sequences are SGHTA and FQGNSA. The CDR3 spells CASSFDRAQETQYF. CDR3 coding DNA: TGTGCCAGCAGCTTTGACAGGGCCCAAGAGACCCAGTACTTC.

The genes are TRBV5-4 and TRBJ2-5; D is ambiguous. The germline V and J ends were trimmed by 2 bases and 2 bases, with 4 bases remaining between them. The germline CDR1 and CDR2 sequences are SGHNT and YYREEE (reference sequence). The CDR3 is 12 residues long. CDR3 bases: TGTGCCAGCAGCTTCTCTCAAGAGACCCAGTACTTC. Translating it yields CASSFSQETQYF.

The sample holds a few counts of this clone. This chain uses TRBV6-1 with TRBJ2-1; 12 nucleotides line up with TRBD2. The CDR3 contains 15 residues. V lost 2 bases to trimming and J lost 7 bases; unmatched junction nucleotides: 3. Germline V lookup: CDR1 MNHNS, CDR2 SASEGT. The CDR3 DNA is TGTGCCAGCAGTGAAAGGACTAGCGGGATAAATGAGCAGTTCTTC. It yields the protein CASSERTSGINEQFF.

This chain links TRBV7-9 with TRBJ2-7; D uncertain. CDR3 length: 17 residues. Germline-derived CDR1 and CDR2 are SEHNR and FQNEAQ (reference sequence). The V gene lost 0 bases and the J gene lost 4 bases, with 19 bases spanning the gap. CDR3 sequence reads: CASSLAFVAFDRYEQYF. The CDR3 coding sequence is TGTGCCAGCAGCTTAGCTTTTGTAGCCTTCGATCGGTACGAGCAGTACTTC.

The chain carries TRBV7-2 and TRBJ2-2, with a weak D call TRBD1 (6 bases). Germline V gives CDR1 SGHTA, CDR2 FQGNSA. V lost 5 bases to trimming and J lost 4 bases, with 11 bases between them. CDR3 length: 14 amino acids. As DNA, the CDR3 is TGTGCCAGCAGCCCTAACAGGGTCACCGGGGAGCTGTTTTTT. This translates into CASSPNRVTGELFF.

The chain is built from TRBV5-6 and TRBJ1-4, with 10 bases that match TRBD1. V dropped 3 bases and J dropped 5; count of bases not matched to a gene: 4. The CDR3 has 15 amino acids. CDR1 and CDR2 (germline): SGHDT, YYEEEE. CDR3 protein: CASSWGQGINEKLFF. CDR3 nucleotides: TGTGCCAGCAGCTGGGGACAGGGGATCAATGAAAAACTGTTTTTT.

The chain recombines TRBV5-8 with TRBJ1-5; D gene unclear. Between the trimmed V and J ends, which lost 1 base and 2 bases, there was a span of 10 bases. CDR3 length equals 15 residues. CDR1 and CDR2 (germline): SGHTS, YDEGEE. CDR3 nucleotides: TGTGCCAGCAGCTTGCGGGATGTAGGCAATCAGCCCCAGCATTTT. Amino acids: CASSLRDVGNQPQHF.

The table lists this clone with a few counts. The rearrangement joins TRBV5-1 to TRBJ2-5; TRBD2 matches at 11 bases. This CDR3 is 17 amino acids long. Germline CDR1 reads SGHRS; CDR2 reads YFSETQ. V was clipped by 1 base and J by 4 bases; unmatched bases: 9. CDR3 sequence reads: CASSLMASGRRGETQYF. As DNA, the CDR3 is TGCGCCAGCAGCTTGATGGCTAGCGGGAGGAGGGGAGAGACCCAGTACTTC.

This sequence joins TRBV5-4 and TRBJ2-7; D may be TRBD2 (5 bases). Germline CDR1 is SGHNT and CDR2 is YYREEE (reference sequence). Trimming removed 0 bases from V and 6 bases from J, with 19 bases in between. The CDR3 is 16 residues long. The CDR3, as DNA: TGTGCCAGCAGCTTGGGGCAAAGCGGCCCGACGACCGAGCAGTACTTC. The encoded protein is CASSLGQSGPTTEQYF. Drawing the rest from reference TRBV5-4 and TRBJ2-7, the complete variable domain is ETGVTQSPTHLIKTRGQQVTLRCSSQSGHNTVSWYQQALGQGPQFIFQYYREEENGRGNFPPRFSGLQFPNYSSELNVNALELDDSALYLCASSLGQSGPTTEQYFGPGTRLTVT.

The V gene is TRBV9, the J gene TRBJ1-1; 11 positions agree with TRBD1. V shed 5 bases, J shed 4 bases, and the junction held 1 base outside the gene matches. The CDR3 sequence is 13 residues long. The germline V gene encodes CDR1 SGDLS and CDR2 YYNGEE. CDR3 region: CASRGTGGTEAFF. The DNA of the CDR3 is TGTGCCAGCAGGGGGACAGGGGGCACTGAAGCTTTCTTT.

The chain uses TRBV7-2 and TRBJ2-1; 9 nucleotides agree with TRBD2. CDR3 length equals 14 residues. V dropped 5 bases and J dropped 7; count of bases not matched to a gene: 6. Germline V gives CDR1 SGHTA, CDR2 FQGNSA. The CDR3 loop is CASSISGSANEQFF. Written as DNA, the CDR3 is TGTGCCAGCAGCATTAGCGGGAGCGCAAATGAGCAGTTCTTC.

V usage is TRBV10-1 and J usage is TRBJ2-7; TRBD1 agrees at 9 bases. J was trimmed by 0 bases and V by 6 bases; bases with no gene match: 9. Germline CDR1 WNHNN, CDR2 SYGVQD (reference sequence). The CDR3 runs 16 residues. The CDR3 region is CASSEGQGRFSYEQYF. As DNA, the CDR3 is TGCGCCAGCAGCGAGGGACAGGGTCGTTTCTCCTACGAGCAGTACTTC.

V usage is TRBV7-3 and J usage is TRBJ2-1, with 8 bases lining up with TRBD2. In germline, CDR1 is SGHTA, CDR2 FQGTGA. The length of the CDR3 is 15 residues. V lost 5 bases and J lost 4; bases outside the gene matches: 7. The DNA for the CDR3 is TGTGCCAGCAGCGTTCGGGGGGGAGATTACAATGAGCAGTTCTTC. As protein: CASSVRGGDYNEQFF.

The gene calls are TRBV18 and TRBJ2-3, with 9 bases identical to TRBD2. The CDR3 is 16 amino acids. Trimming cost V 2 bases and J 4 bases; bases outside gene matches: 7. Per the germline V gene, CDR1 is KGHSH and CDR2 is LQKENI. This chain's CDR3 is CASSPVLAGTSDTQYF. CDR3 bases: TGTGCCAGCTCACCAGTCCTAGCGGGAACCTCAGATACGCAGTATTTT.

The table lists this clone with a few counts. The gene calls are TRBV9 and TRBJ1-2; 7 bases match TRBD1. V dropped 3 bases and J dropped 0; count of bases not matched to a gene: 2. Per germline, CDR1 SGDLS and CDR2 YYNGEE. The CDR3 has 14 amino acids. CDR3 protein: CASSGQGSNYGYTF. The DNA of the CDR3 is TGTGCCAGCAGCGGACAGGGTTCTAACTATGGCTACACCTTC.